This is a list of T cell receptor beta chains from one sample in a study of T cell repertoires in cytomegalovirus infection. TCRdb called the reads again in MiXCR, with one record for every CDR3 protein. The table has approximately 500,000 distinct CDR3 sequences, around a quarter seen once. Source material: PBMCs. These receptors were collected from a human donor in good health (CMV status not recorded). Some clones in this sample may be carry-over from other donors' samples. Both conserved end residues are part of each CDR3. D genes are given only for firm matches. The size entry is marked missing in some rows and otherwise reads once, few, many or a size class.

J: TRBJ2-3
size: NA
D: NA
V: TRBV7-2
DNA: TGTGCCAGCAGCTTTGGTTTGGGGGGCACAGATACGCAGTATTTT
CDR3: CASSFGLGGTDTQYF

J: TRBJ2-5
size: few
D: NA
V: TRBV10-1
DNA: TGCGCCAGCAGTGAGTCTCGGGCTAGAGGGGAGACCCAGTACTTC
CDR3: CASSESRARGETQYF

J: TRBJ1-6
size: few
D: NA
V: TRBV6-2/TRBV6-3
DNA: TGTGCCAGCAGTTACGGGACGGACTATAATTCACCCCTCCACTTT
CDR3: CASSYGTDYNSPLHF

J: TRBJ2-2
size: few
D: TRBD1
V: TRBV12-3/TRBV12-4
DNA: TGTGCCAGCAGTTCACTTCGGACAGGGGGAACCGGGGAGCTGTTTTTT
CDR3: CASSSLRTGGTGELFF

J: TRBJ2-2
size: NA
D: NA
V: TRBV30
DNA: TGTGCCTGGAGTGCTTACACCGGGGAGCTGTTTTTT
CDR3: CAWSAYTGELFF

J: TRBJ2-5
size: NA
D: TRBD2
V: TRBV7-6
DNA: TGTGCCAGCAGCTTTGGACTAGCGGGAGTGGGAGAGACCCAGTACTTC
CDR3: CASSFGLAGVGETQYF

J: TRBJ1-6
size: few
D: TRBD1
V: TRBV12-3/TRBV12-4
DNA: TGTGCCAGCACCCGGGACAGGGGGAATTCACCCCTCCACTTT
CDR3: CASTRDRGNSPLHF

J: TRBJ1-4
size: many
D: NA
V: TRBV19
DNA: TGTGCCAGTAGTATCCCCCTGAGGGGGTCCGCTAATGAAAAACTGTTTTTT
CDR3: CASSIPLRGSANEKLFF

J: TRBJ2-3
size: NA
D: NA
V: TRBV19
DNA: TGTGCCAGTAGTATATCCCGGAGAAACACAGATACGCAGTATTTT
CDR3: CASSISRRNTDTQYF

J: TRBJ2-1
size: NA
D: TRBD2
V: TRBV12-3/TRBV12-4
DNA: TGTGCCAGCAGCCACACTAGCGGGAGGGCCCCTGAGCAGTTCTTC
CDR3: CASSHTSGRAPEQFF

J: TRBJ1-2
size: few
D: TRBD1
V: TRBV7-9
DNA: TGTGCCAGCAGCTCCCGCGGTGGACAGGGGGCTTTTAATGGCTACACCTTC
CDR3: CASSSRGGQGAFNGYTF

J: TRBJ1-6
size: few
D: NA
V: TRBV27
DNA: TGTGCCAGCAGTTTAGAGGTCGGCAGTCCGGGTTCACCCCTCCACTTT
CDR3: CASSLEVGSPGSPLHF

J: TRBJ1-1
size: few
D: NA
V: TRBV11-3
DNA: TGTGCCAGCAGCGTTTGGGGGACTGAAGCTTTCTTT
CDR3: CASSVWGTEAFF

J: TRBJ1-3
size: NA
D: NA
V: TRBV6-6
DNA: TGTGCCAGCAGTTACCCAGGGGCATATGGAAACACCATATATTTT
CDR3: CASSYPGAYGNTIYF

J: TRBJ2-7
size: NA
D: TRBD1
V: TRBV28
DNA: TGTGCCAGCTTCAATCCGACAGGGCGAAACGAGCAGTACTTC
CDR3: CASFNPTGRNEQYF

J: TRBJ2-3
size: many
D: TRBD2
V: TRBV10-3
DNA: TGTGCCATCAGTCACCTAGCGGAGTCATACACAGATACGCAGTATTTT
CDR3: CAISHLAESYTDTQYF

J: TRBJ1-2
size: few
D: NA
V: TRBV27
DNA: TGTGCCAGCAGTTTGGGGGGGGCCCTCCGGGGCTACACCTTC
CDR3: CASSLGGALRGYTF

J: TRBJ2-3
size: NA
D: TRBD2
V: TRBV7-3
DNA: TGTGCCAGCAGCTTGGGATTAGTAGCGGGAGTGGTGCAGAATGCAGATACGCAGTATTTT
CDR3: CASSLGLVAGVVQNADTQYF

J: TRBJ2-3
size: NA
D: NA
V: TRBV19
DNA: TGTGCCAGTAGTATTACCGGCCCCACAGATACGCAGTATTTT
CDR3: CASSITGPTDTQYF

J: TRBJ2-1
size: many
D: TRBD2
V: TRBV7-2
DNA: TGTGCCAGCAGCTTTCGGACTAGCGGGAGCTACAATGAGCAGTTCTTC
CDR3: CASSFRTSGSYNEQFF

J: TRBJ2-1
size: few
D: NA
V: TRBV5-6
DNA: TGTGCCAGCAGCTTGCTTACGCAAGAGCAGTTCTTC
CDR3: CASSLLTQEQFF

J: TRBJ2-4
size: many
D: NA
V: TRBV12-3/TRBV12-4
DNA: TGTGCCAGCAGTCCCGGCTCGCTGACGGACATTCAGTACTTC
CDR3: CASSPGSLTDIQYF

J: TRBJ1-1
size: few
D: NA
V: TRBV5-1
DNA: TGCGCCAGCAGCCTGACTTGGGCCTTAGGACGGACTGAAGCTTTCTTT
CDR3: CASSLTWALGRTEAFF

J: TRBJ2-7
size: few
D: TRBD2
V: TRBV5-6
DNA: TGTGCCAGCAGCGCCCGATACCCGGGACTAGCTAACGAGCAGTACTTC
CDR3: CASSARYPGLANEQYF

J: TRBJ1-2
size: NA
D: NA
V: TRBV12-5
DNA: TGTGCTAGTGGTTTGGTAGTTGGCAGGGAGCCCTCTGGCTACACCTTC
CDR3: CASGLVVGREPSGYTF

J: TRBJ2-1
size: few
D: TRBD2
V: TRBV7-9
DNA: TGTGCCAGCAGCCCTTATTCCCCTACCGAGCGGGAAGGGTTCTTC
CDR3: CASSPYSPTEREGFF

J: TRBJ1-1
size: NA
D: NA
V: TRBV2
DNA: TGTGCCAGCAGTGAAGCGGTGACCTGGGAAGCTTTCTTT
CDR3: CASSEAVTWEAFF

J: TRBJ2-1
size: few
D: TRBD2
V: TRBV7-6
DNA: TGTGCCAGCTCCGAGCGGGAGGGCCCACAGCAGTTCTTC
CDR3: CASSEREGPQQFF

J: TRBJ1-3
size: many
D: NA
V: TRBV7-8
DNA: TGTGCCAGCAGCTCCCGGACTGGAAACACCATATATTTT
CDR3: CASSSRTGNTIYF

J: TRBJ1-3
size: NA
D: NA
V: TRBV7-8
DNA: TGTGCCAGCAGCCAAACAGGGCGCTCTGGAAACACCATATATTTT
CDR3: CASSQTGRSGNTIYF

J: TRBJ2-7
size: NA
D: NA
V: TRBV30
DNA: TGTGCCTGGAGTGTTAGCAGGGGATACGAGCAGTACTTC
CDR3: CAWSVSRGYEQYF

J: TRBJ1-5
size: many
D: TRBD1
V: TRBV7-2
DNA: TGTGCCAGCAGCCCCCAGGGGGTGGGTCAGCCCCAGCATTTT
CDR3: CASSPQGVGQPQHF

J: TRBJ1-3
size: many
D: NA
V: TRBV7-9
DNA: TGTGCCAGCAGCCCGGGTGGAAATACCATATATTTT
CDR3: CASSPGGNTIYF

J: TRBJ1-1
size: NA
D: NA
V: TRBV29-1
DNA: TGCAGCGTCCCCGGGGACACTGAAGCTTTCTTT
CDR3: CSVPGDTEAFF

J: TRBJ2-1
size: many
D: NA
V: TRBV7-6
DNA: TGTGCCAGCAGCTTAGATCCGGGAGTCTACAATGAGCAGTTCTTC
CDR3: CASSLDPGVYNEQFF

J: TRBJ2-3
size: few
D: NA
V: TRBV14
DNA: TGTGCCAGCAGCCGAGGAGACAGGCGCACAGATACGCAGTATTTT
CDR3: CASSRGDRRTDTQYF

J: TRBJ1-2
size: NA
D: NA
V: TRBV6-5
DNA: TGTGCCAGCAGTTACAGTCAGACAGCCTATGGCTACACCTTC
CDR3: CASSYSQTAYGYTF

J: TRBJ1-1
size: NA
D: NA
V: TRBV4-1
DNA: TGCGCCAGCAGCCAAGATTGGGCAGGGCCAACTGAAGCTTTCTTT
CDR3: CASSQDWAGPTEAFF

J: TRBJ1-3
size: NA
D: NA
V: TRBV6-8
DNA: TGTGCCAGCAGGGACTTCGGGGGTTCGTCTGGAAACACCATATATTTT
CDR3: CASRDFGGSSGNTIYF

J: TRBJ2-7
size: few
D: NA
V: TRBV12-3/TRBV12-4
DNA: TGTGCCAGCAGTTTAAATACAGATCCCCGGCAGTACTTC
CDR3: CASSLNTDPRQYF

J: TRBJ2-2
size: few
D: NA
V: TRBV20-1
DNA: TGCAGTGCTAGCCGACCCGGAAAGACCGGGGAGCTGTTTTTT
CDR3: CSASRPGKTGELFF

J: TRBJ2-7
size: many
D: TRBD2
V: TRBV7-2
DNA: TGTGCCAGCCGTCTAGCGGGAGGGGACTACGAGCAGTACTTC
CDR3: CASRLAGGDYEQYF

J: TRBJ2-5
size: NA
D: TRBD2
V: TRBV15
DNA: TGTGCCACCAGCAGAGATCGGAGCGGGATGAAGACCCAGTACTTC
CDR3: CATSRDRSGMKTQYF

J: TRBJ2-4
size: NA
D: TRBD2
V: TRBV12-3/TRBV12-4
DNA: TGTGCCAGCAGTTTATCGGGCGGGAGCAGGAGAAACATTCAGTACTTC
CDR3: CASSLSGGSRRNIQYF

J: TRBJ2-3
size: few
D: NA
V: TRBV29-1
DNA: TGCAGCGTTGTAGGCGGGATCCGAGATACGCAGTATTTT
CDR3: CSVVGGIRDTQYF

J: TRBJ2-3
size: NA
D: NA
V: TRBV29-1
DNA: TGCAGCGTTGATTCTAGCGAAAGCACAGATACGCAGTATTTT
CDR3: CSVDSSESTDTQYF

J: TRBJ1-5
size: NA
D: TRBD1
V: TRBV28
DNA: TGTGCCAGCAGCGACCGACAGGGGAGGGATAGCAATCAGCCCCAGCATTTT
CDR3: CASSDRQGRDSNQPQHF

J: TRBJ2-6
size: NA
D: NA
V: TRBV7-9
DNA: TGTGCCAGCAGCCTACCAAGGGGCGGAGCGGCCTCCAACGTCCTGACTTTC
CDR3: CASSLPRGGAASNVLTF

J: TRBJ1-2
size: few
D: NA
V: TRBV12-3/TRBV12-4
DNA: TGTGCCAGCAGTTTGCAGGGAATATATTATGGCTACACCTTC
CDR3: CASSLQGIYYGYTF

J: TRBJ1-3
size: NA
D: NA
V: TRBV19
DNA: TGTGCCAGTAGTCAAGCCTCTGGAAACACCATATATTTT
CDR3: CASSQASGNTIYF

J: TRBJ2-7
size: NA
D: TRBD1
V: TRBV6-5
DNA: TGTGCCAGCAGTTACTCGAACCCTACGACAGGGAATCGGCCTCAGTACTTC
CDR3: CASSYSNPTTGNRPQYF

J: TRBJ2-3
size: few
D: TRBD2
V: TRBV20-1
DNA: TGCAGTGCTAGCGGGAGGGCCCTCGCAGATACGCAGTATTTT
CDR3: CSASGRALADTQYF

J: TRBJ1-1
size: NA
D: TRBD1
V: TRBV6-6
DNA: TGTGCCAGCAGCCCCAAAACCGGGACAGGGCCCATGAACACTGAAGCTTTCTTT
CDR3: CASSPKTGTGPMNTEAFF